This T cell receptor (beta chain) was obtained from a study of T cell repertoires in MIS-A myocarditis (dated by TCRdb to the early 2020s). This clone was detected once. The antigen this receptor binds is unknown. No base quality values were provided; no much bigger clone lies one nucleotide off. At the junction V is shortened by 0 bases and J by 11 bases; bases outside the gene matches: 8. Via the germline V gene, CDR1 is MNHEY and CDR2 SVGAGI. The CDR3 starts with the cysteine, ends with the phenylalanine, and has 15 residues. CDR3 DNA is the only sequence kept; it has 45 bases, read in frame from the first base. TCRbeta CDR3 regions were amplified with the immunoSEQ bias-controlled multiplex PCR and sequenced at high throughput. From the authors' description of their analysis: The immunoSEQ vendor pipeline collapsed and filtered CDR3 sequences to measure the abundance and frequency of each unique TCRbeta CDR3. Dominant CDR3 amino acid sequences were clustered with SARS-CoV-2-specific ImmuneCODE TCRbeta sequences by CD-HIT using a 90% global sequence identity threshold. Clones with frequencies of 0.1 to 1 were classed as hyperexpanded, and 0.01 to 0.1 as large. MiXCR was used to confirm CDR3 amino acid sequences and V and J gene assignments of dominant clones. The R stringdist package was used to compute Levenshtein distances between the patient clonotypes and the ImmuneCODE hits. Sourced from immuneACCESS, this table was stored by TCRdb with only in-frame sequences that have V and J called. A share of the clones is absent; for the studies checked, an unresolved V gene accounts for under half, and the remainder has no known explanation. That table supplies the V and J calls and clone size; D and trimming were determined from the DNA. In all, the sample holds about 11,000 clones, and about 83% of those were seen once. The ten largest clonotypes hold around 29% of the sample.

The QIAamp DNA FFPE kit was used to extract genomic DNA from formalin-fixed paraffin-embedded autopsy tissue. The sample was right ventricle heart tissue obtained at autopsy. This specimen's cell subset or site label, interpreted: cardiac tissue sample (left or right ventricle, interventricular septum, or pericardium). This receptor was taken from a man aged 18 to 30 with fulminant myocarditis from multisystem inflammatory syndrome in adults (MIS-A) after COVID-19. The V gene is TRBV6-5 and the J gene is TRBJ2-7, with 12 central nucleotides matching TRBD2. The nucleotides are TGTGCCAGCAGTTACTCGCGACTAGCGGGAGACGGGGAGTACTTC. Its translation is CASSYSRLAGDGEYF.